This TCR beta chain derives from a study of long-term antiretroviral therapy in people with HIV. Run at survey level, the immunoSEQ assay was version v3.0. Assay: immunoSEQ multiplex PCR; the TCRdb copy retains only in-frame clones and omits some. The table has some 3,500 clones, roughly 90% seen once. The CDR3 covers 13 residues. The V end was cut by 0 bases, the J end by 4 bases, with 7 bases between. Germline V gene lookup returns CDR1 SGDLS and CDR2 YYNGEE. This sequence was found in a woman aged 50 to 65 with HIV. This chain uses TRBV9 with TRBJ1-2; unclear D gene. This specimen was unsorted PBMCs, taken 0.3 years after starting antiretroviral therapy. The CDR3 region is CASSVDEFYGYTF. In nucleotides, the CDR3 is TGTGCCAGCAGCGTAGATGAGTTCTATGGCTACACCTTC.